This is a list of T cell receptor beta chains from one sample in a study of blood T cell repertoires in COVID-19. Here immunoSEQ multiplex PCR was the method, and the copy in TCRdb shows in-frame clones only, minus some. Counted here are about 250,000 clones, almost 85% occurring once; the ten biggest clones make up 5% to 6.5%. The sequenced sample consisted of peripheral blood. Source of these receptors: a man aged 45-60 years with active or convalescent COVID-19. CDR3s include the opening cysteine and the closing phenylalanine or tryptophan.

v_call	cdr3_aa
TRBV5-1	CASSAAGTGGEKLFF
TRBV2	CASSEGGNYGYTF
TRBV7-2	CASRYDRGGYTF
TRBV7-9	CASSLAENPQHF
TRBV7-9	CASSLYTDNSPLHF
TRBV5-1	CASSLKSSGGGEQFF
TRBV4-1	CASSQEVQAGTQYF
TRBV5-1	CASSLGYGQGGSGYTF
TRBV7-9	CASSLNTGSEQYF
TRBV29-1	CSVERGKRNIQYF
TRBV5-8	CASVRRGTGSTGELFF
TRBV30	CAWSVAGYTDTQYF
TRBV18	CASSPKVAGSSGANVLTF
TRBV6-5	CASSRDRKSPLHF
TRBV5-6	CASTSRRQASGNTIYF
TRBV18	CASSSSGSRTDTQYF
TRBV28	CASSLFGTVGSPLHF
TRBV18	CASSPWTGEAGANVLTF
TRBV2	CASSVSSFQPQHF
TRBV3-1/TRBV3-2	CASSRTERFYGYTF
TRBV5-1	CASSLVRGYNEQFF
TRBV18	CASSPPDARTYEQYF
TRBV7-2	CASSRGANGVNTEAFF
TRBV7-6	CASSPTPDRGETQYF
TRBV7-9	CASSPRQTPPSYEQYF
TRBV10-3	CAISETNTPWGYTF
TRBV9	CASSARGTSGFYNEQFF
TRBV5-1	CASSLGQVNTGELFF
TRBV10-3	CAISESPPSRTGTYEQYF
TRBV28	CASSPPARGRPQHF
TRBV27	CASSLSHQGPTYEQYF
TRBV21-1	CASSRDRKTNTGELFF
TRBV5-6	CASSLLGRTGSGANVLTF
TRBV19	CASSIGLQGRNEQFF
TRBV5-6	CASSPPVGAETQYF
TRBV3-1/TRBV3-2	CASSQGLAGGGRDTQYF
TRBV11-1	CASSLRGGAYNEQFF
TRBV10-3	CAISESPPGTEAFF
TRBV13	CASSLGASPTNEKLFF
TRBV7-9	CASSPDWGNIQYF
TRBV4-3	CASSQARANNSPLHF
TRBV9	CASSVVPGQGLVGAYEQYF
TRBV10-3	CAISETANYGYTF
TRBV27	CASRNLQGGTEAFF
TRBV15	CATGTGPTNEKLFF
TRBV5-8	CASSYPGTSGNTIYF
TRBV10-3	CAISESPDRVGTEAFF
TRBV5-1	CASSLRGGEITNEKLFF
TRBV9	CASSVDNSWYEQYF
TRBV11-2	CASSPGRRGEKLFF